Shown below are 25 T cell receptor beta chains from a single sample sequenced in a study of blood T cell repertoires in COVID-19. Clones were sequenced by immunoSEQ multiplex PCR, and TCRdb holds only the in-frame ones, with some missing. There are a few hundred thousand clones in the sample; around 84% occur only once, and just over 6.5% lies in the top ten. Sequencing was done on a sample of PBMCs or T cells enriched from blood (not recorded which). All receptors come from a woman in her 50s who had been exposed to COVID-19.

The chain links TRBV7-2 to TRBJ2-7; 9 bases are shared with TRBD2. CDR1 is SGHTA, CDR2 FQGNSA, per germline. The CDR3 is 14 residues long. The V gene end was trimmed by 5 bases and the J gene end by 7 bases; junction bases not matched to a gene: 9. The CDR3 is CASSKGGLAKEQYF. The CDR3 coding sequence is TGTGCCAGCAGCAAAGGGGGACTAGCAAAAGAGCAGTACTTC. The variable domain in full, with the rest retrieved from reference TRBV7-2 and TRBJ2-7, is GAGVSQSPSNKVTEKGKDVELRCDPISGHTALYWYRQSLGQGLEFLIYFQGNSAPDKSGLPSDRFSAERTGGSVSTLTIQRTQQEDSAVYLCASSKGGLAKEQYFGPGTRLTVT.

The V call is TRBV28, the J call TRBJ2-1; maybe TRBD1 (5 bases). CDR3 length: 14 amino acids. V lost 7 bases and J 0 bases, leaving 10 bases between the germline ends. The germline CDR1 and CDR2 sequences are MDHEN and SYDVKM. In DNA, the CDR3 is TGTGCCAGCATTGGGGCCCGCTCCTACAATGAGCAGTTCTTC. This translates into CASIGARSYNEQFF.

The rearrangement uses TRBV4-3 and TRBJ2-7; D is possibly TRBD1 (5 bases). The CDR3 spans 13 residues. Germline CDR1 is LGHNA and CDR2 is YSLEER. Trimming pared 4 bases from V and 8 bases from J, leaving 15 bases between. In DNA form, the CDR3 reads TGCGCCAGCAGCCCCTCCCCAGGGCGGCAGCAGTACTTC. This encodes CASSPSPGRQQYF.

This chain uses TRBV6-6 with TRBJ1-5; D gene unclear. Trimming left V 2 bases short and J 10 bases short, with 12 bases between. The CDR3 runs 13 residues. Germline V gives CDR1 MNHNY, CDR2 SVGAGI (reference sequence). CDR3 protein: CASSYARDAPQHF. The CDR3 DNA reads TGTGCCAGCAGTTACGCACGGGATGCTCCCCAGCATTTT.

V and J are TRBV5-1 and TRBJ2-1, with D unresolved. V lost 2 bases and J lost 1, with 10 bases in between. This CDR3 region has 15 residues. Germline loops: CDR1 SGHRS, CDR2 YFSETQ. CDR3 loop: CASSFRATSYNEQFF. Written as DNA, the CDR3 is TGCGCCAGCAGCTTCCGCGCTACTTCCTACAATGAGCAGTTCTTC.

The chain links TRBV5-1 to TRBJ2-5; perhaps TRBD1 as D (5 bases). This CDR3 has 14 amino acids. Germline V gene sequence: CDR1 SGHRS, CDR2 YFSETQ. V was shortened by 2 bases and J by 0 bases, with 8 bases between the two germline ends. In DNA, the CDR3 is TGCGCCAGCAGCTTAGTAGGGGACCAAGAGACCCAGTACTTC. This encodes CASSLVGDQETQYF.

V is TRBV10-3 and J is TRBJ1-5, with 7 bases that match TRBD1. With 4 bases clipped from V and 4 bases from J, the junction kept 4 bases outside the gene matches. Germline-derived CDR1 and CDR2 are ENHRY and SYGVKD. The CDR3 loop spans 14 amino acids. The CDR3 coding sequence is TGTGCCATCAGTGTGGAGGGGGCAAATCAGCCCCAGCATTTT. Its protein product is CAISVEGANQPQHF.

At least ten counts were recorded for this clone. The rearrangement links TRBV3-1 (or the pseudogene TRBV3-2) to TRBJ2-2; 7 bases line up with TRBD1. The CDR3 is 17 residues long. The ends lost 1 base at V and 4 bases at J; junction bases unmatched: 9. Germline CDR1 LGHDT, CDR2 YNNKEL (reference sequence). In nucleotides, the CDR3 is TGTGCCAGCAGCCAAGGGCGACAGGGAGTCGCCACCGGGGAGCTGTTTTTT. Its translation is CASSQGRQGVATGELFF.

This chain connects TRBV5-8 to TRBJ1-3; 9 nucleotides match TRBD1. The length of the CDR3 is 15 residues. V lost 9 bases to trimming and J lost 4 bases; unmatched junction nucleotides: 11. Germline CDR1 and CDR2: SGHTS and YDEGEE. CDR3 sequence: CAISIRGTGGNTIYF. The DNA of the CDR3 is TGTGCCATCTCGATAAGGGGGACAGGGGGAAACACCATATATTTT.

J is TRBJ2-1 and V is TRBV19; TRBD2 matches at 8 bases. The CDR3 has 18 amino acids. Germline loops: CDR1 LNHDA, CDR2 SQIVND (reference sequence). The V gene end was trimmed by 5 bases and the J gene end by 3 bases; junction bases not matched to a gene: 15. This CDR3 reads CASSLNPGLAGIYNEQFF. The CDR3 DNA follows: TGTGCCAGTAGTCTAAACCCCGGACTAGCAGGGATCTACAATGAGCAGTTCTTC.

The chain uses TRBV12-3 or TRBV12-4 and TRBJ2-5; D is undetermined. The CDR3 consists of 11 residues. Trimming took 7 bases from V and 4 from J, leaving 7 bases between them. CDR3 DNA: TGTGCCAGCACCAGAGGAGAGACCCAGTACTTC. Its translation: CASTRGETQYF.

This clone was picked up a small number of times. The chain combines TRBV6-2 or TRBV6-3 with TRBJ2-1; D remains unclear. The CDR3 loop spans 14 amino acids. V lost 5 bases and J 12 bases, leaving 20 bases between the germline ends. Germline CDR1 MNHEY, CDR2 SVGEGT. CDR3 DNA: TGTGCCAGCAGTCTTCCCTCGCTCTTATTAGTGCAGTTCTTC. Translation gives CASSLPSLLLVQFF.

The rearrangement uses TRBV11-2 and TRBJ1-1, with D possibly being TRBD1 (6 bases). Per the germline V gene, CDR1 is SGHAT and CDR2 is FQNNGV. V lost 3 bases to trimming and J lost 6 bases, with 11 bases between them. The CDR3 loop spans 13 amino acids. CDR3 in amino acids: CASSFRQDAEAFF. In nucleotides, the CDR3 is TGTGCCAGCAGCTTCCGACAGGACGCTGAAGCTTTCTTT.

V is TRBV6-6 and J is TRBJ1-5; 8 positions match TRBD1. The CDR3 has 16 residues. CDR1 MNHNY and CDR2 SVGAGI come from the germline V gene (reference sequence). V was clipped by 5 bases and J by 0 bases; unmatched bases: 6. CDR3 loop: CASSTLDRGSNQPQHF. The CDR3 nucleotides are TGTGCCAGCAGTACCCTCGACAGGGGTAGCAATCAGCCCCAGCATTTT.

The gene calls are TRBV4-1 and TRBJ2-7; tentative D call: TRBD2 (6 bases). The CDR3 length is 15 residues. V was cut by 4 bases and J by 5 bases, with 18 bases left in between. Germline-derived CDR1 and CDR2 are MGHRA and YSYEKL. The CDR3 sequence: CASSLVGGFGDEQYF. For the CDR3, the DNA is TGCGCCAGCAGCCTCGTCGGGGGATTCGGAGACGAGCAGTACTTC.

The V call is TRBV15, the J call TRBJ1-4; weak D call: TRBD1 (6 bases). The germline CDR1 and CDR2 sequences are LNHNV and YYDKDF (reference sequence). Trimming took 6 bases from V and 5 from J, leaving 13 bases between them. The CDR3 is made up of 14 amino acids. CDR3 residues: CATSLRTVNEKLFF. The CDR3 bases are TGTGCCACCAGTTTAAGGACAGTCAATGAAAAACTGTTTTTT. Drawing the rest from reference TRBV15 and TRBJ1-4, the complete variable domain is DAMVIQNPRYQVTQFGKPVTLSCSQTLNHNVMYWYQQKSSQAPKLLFHYYDKDFNNEADTPDNFQSRRPNTSFCFLDIRSPGLGDTAMYLCATSLRTVNEKLFFGSGTQLSVL.

The chain recombines TRBV7-2 with TRBJ2-5; D is perhaps TRBD2 (6 bases). The CDR3 runs to 15 residues. The V end was cut by 1 base, the J end by 2 bases, with 11 bases between. CDR1 is SGHTA and CDR2 is FQGNSA in the germline V gene. DNA of the CDR3: TGTGCCAGCAGCTTAGATAGCGGCTTACAAGAGACCCAGTACTTC. It codes for CASSLDSGLQETQYF. The entire variable domain, with the rest obtained from reference TRBV7-2 and TRBJ2-5, is as follows: GAGVSQSPSNKVTEKGKDVELRCDPISGHTALYWYRQSLGQGLEFLIYFQGNSAPDKSGLPSDRFSAERTGGSVSTLTIQRTQQEDSAVYLCASSLDSGLQETQYFGPGTRLLVL.

The V call is TRBV5-5, the J call TRBJ2-3, with D perhaps TRBD1 (5 bases). V was clipped by 0 bases and J by 4 bases, with 12 bases between them. The CDR3 has 15 amino acids. Germline lookup yields CDR1 SGHKS and CDR2 YYEKEE (reference sequence). The CDR3 here is CASSLATGSPDTQYF. DNA for the CDR3: TGTGCCAGCAGCTTGGCAACAGGTAGTCCAGATACGCAGTATTTT.

The chain is built from TRBV24-1 and TRBJ1-3; D ambiguous. V lost 7 bases and J lost 4, with 10 bases in between. The CDR3 contains 13 residues. Germline lookup yields CDR1 KGHDR and CDR2 SFDVKD. The CDR3 sequence is CATSGGKGNTIYF. The CDR3 DNA reads as TGTGCCACCAGCGGCGGAAAGGGAAACACCATATATTTT.

This chain joins TRBV7-2 and TRBJ2-1; TRBD2 might be the D (7 bases). Germline loops: CDR1 SGHTA, CDR2 FQGNSA. The CDR3 is made up of 15 amino acids. The germline V and J ends were trimmed by 5 bases and 2 bases, with 13 bases remaining between them. CDR3 nucleotides: TGTGCCAGCAGCCAGTGGGGGGGCGCCTACAATGAGCAGTTCTTC. Protein sequence: CASSQWGGAYNEQFF.

The chain recombines TRBV7-9 with TRBJ2-7; TRBD2 agrees at 8 bases. Trimming at V came to 0 bases and at J to 7 bases, leaving 5 bases not matched to a gene. CDR1 and CDR2 (germline): SEHNR, FQNEAQ (reference sequence). The length of the CDR3 is 14 residues. CDR3 sequence (DNA): TGTGCCAGCAGCTTAGCTAGCGGGGTCTGGGAGCAGTACTTC. This sequence encodes CASSLASGVWEQYF.

The rearrangement uses TRBV24-1 and TRBJ1-1; D uncertain. Per the germline V gene, CDR1 is KGHDR and CDR2 is SFDVKD. The CDR3 length is 11 residues. Trimming removed 1 base at V and 9 bases at J, with 5 bases between. CDR3 DNA: TGTGCCACCAGTGATTTAGAGAAAGCTTTCTTT. It is translated as CATSDLEKAFF.

The chain has TRBV28 and TRBJ1-2, with D uncertain. V dropped 5 bases and J dropped 8 bases, with 18 bases sitting between them. Germline values: CDR1 MDHEN, CDR2 SYDVKM. The CDR3 spans 14 residues. The CDR3 protein is CASSERGGPEGYTF. DNA of the CDR3: TGTGCCAGCAGTGAACGTGGAGGTCCGGAAGGCTACACCTTC.

The genes are TRBV3-1 (or the pseudogene TRBV3-2) and TRBJ2-3, with 10 nucleotides matching TRBD2. CDR3 length: 16 amino acids. V gave up 0 bases and J gave up 8 bases; unmatched junction bases: 8. Germline V gene data show CDR1 as LGHDT and CDR2 as YNNKEL (reference sequence). CDR3 protein: CASSQEGVAGGRTQYF. The CDR3, as DNA: TGTGCCAGCAGCCAAGAGGGAGTAGCGGGGGGACGTACGCAGTATTTT.

The rearrangement links TRBV5-1 to TRBJ2-1; 10 bases map to TRBD1. The CDR3 runs 15 residues. V lost 5 bases to trimming and J lost 3 bases; unmatched junction nucleotides: 5. Germline V lookup: CDR1 SGHRS, CDR2 YFSETQ. The CDR3 DNA reads as TGCGCCAGCAGACCCGGGACAGGGGTCTACAATGAGCAGTTCTTC. It translates to CASRPGTGVYNEQFF.